This entry lists 12 T cell receptor beta chains sequenced from one sample in a study of shared T cell receptors in the human thymus. Measured with immunoSEQ multiplex PCR; TCRdb has only the in-frame clones, and not every one. The data hold 700,000 to 750,000 clones, with approximately 85% observed a single time. These data also featured in a second study, about human thymus T cells.

Sequences were obtained from thymocytes. These TCRs come from a girl under three years old with a congenital heart defect.

This clone was found a few times. This rearrangement joins TRBV19 to TRBJ1-5; TRBD1 matches 8 bases. Germline assignment: CDR1 LNHDA and CDR2 SQIVND (reference sequence). This CDR3 spans 15 amino acids. J gave up 4 bases and V 4 bases, and 6 bases lay outside the gene matches. CDR3 residues: CASSRQGKGNQPQHF. The CDR3 DNA reads as TGTGCCAGTAGTAGACAGGGGAAGGGAAATCAGCCCCAGCATTTT.

This chain joins TRBV6-5 and TRBJ2-7, with a tentative D call TRBD1 (6 bases). This CDR3 has 14 amino acids. Per the germline V gene, CDR1 is MNHEY and CDR2 is SVGAGI. The germline V and J ends were trimmed by 5 bases and 6 bases, with 17 bases remaining between them. The CDR3 spells CASSTPYRATEQYF. In nucleotides, the CDR3 is TGTGCCAGCAGTACCCCGTACAGGGCTACCGAGCAGTACTTC.

This chain connects TRBV27 to TRBJ1-2, with 7 bases fitting TRBD1. From germline, CDR1 is MNHEY and CDR2 SMNVEV (reference sequence). The CDR3 consists of 16 residues. The V and J ends lost 4 bases and 3 bases, in that order; junction bases with no gene match: 11. The chain's CDR3 is CASSSPGQTGHYGYTF. The CDR3 region has the DNA TGTGCCAGCAGTTCGCCCGGACAGACAGGGCACTATGGCTACACCTTC.

The chain couples TRBV7-3 to TRBJ2-3, with a possible D match to TRBD2 (7 bases). This CDR3 spans 15 amino acids. Deletions cut 5 bases from V and 2 bases from J, with 14 bases between. The V gene's germline CDR1 is SGHTA and CDR2 FQGTGA. The CDR3 sequence: CASSPSRGATDTQYF. The CDR3 nucleotides read TGTGCCAGCAGCCCCTCACGGGGGGCCACAGATACGCAGTATTTT.

The J gene is TRBJ1-1, the V gene TRBV14, with 7 bases aligning to TRBD1. CDR3 length: 15 residues. Per germline, CDR1 SGHDN and CDR2 FVKESK. J gave up 3 bases and V 4 bases, and 8 bases lay outside the gene matches. The CDR3 DNA follows: TGTGCCAGCAGCCTTGGAGGAACAGGGGACACTGAAGCTTTCTTT. Amino acids: CASSLGGTGDTEAFF.

In DNA, the CDR3 is TGTGCCAGCAGCTTGGAGAGGGTTCCTTATAATTCACCCCTCCACTTT. Its protein is CASSLERVPYNSPLHF. The genes are TRBV5-5 and TRBJ1-6; D call uncertain. Germline V CDR1 and CDR2: SGHKS, YYEKEE (reference sequence). Trimming cost V 0 bases and J 4 bases, with 11 bases left between them. The CDR3 is 16 residues long.

This chain connects TRBV7-8 to TRBJ2-4; D is undetermined. The CDR3 consists of 13 residues. Germline loops: CDR1 SGHVS, CDR2 FQNEAQ. V lost 1 base, J lost 5 bases, and 6 bases lay in between. The CDR3 here is CASSLVSENIQYF. CDR3 DNA sequence: TGTGCCAGCAGCTTAGTCTCAGAAAACATTCAGTACTTC.

The chain combines TRBV19 with TRBJ2-7; D gene unclear. Per the germline V gene, CDR1 is LNHDA and CDR2 is SQIVND (reference sequence). This CDR3 region has 14 residues. Trimming shortened V by 5 bases and J by 4 bases, and 15 bases separated the two germline ends. As DNA, the CDR3 is TGTGCCAGTAGTTATGACGGAGAAGATTACGAGCAGTACTTC. It codes for CASSYDGEDYEQYF.

The chain is built from TRBV6-5 and TRBJ2-7; D possibly corresponds to TRBD2 (7 bases). This CDR3 is built from 14 residues. Germline assignment: CDR1 MNHEY and CDR2 SVGAGI. V was trimmed by 7 bases and J by 1 base, leaving 14 bases between them. Written as DNA, the CDR3 is TGTGCCAGCACCCGGGGGGCACCATCCTACGAGCAGTACTTC. This gives the protein CASTRGAPSYEQYF.

This chain connects TRBV7-9 to TRBJ1-2; D uncertain. The CDR3 spans 17 residues. Germline values: CDR1 SEHNR, CDR2 FQNEAQ (reference sequence). The V end was cut by 4 bases, the J end by 4 bases, with 22 bases between. CDR3 bases: TGTGCCAGCAGCTCTAGCTCCCGGGAGTACCCGTTCTATGGCTACACCTTC. It yields the protein CASSSSSREYPFYGYTF.

The chain joins TRBV5-1 to TRBJ1-1; a possible D gene is TRBD1 (5 bases). The CDR3 extends over 13 amino acids. Germline CDR1 reads SGHRS; CDR2 reads YFSETQ. V was shortened by 2 bases and J by 8 bases, with 13 bases between the two germline ends. This CDR3 is CASSFQGGGEAFF. DNA of the CDR3: TGCGCCAGCAGCTTCCAGGGCGGTGGGGAAGCTTTCTTT. The entire variable domain, with the rest obtained from reference TRBV5-1 and TRBJ1-1, is as follows: KAGVTQTPRYLIKTRGQQVTLSCSPISGHRSVSWYQQTPGQGLQFLFEYFSETQRNKGNFPGRFSGRQFSNSRSEMNVSTLELGDSALYLCASSFQGGGEAFFGQGTRLTVV.

The chain is built from TRBV6-5 and TRBJ1-1, with D tentatively TRBD1 (5 bases). The CDR3 extends over 15 amino acids. Germline V gives CDR1 MNHEY, CDR2 SVGAGI. Trimming took off 5 bases at V and 5 bases at J, with 18 bases between the two ends. CDR3 coding DNA: TGTGCCAGCAGTCCCAGGGTCCAAAGCGGGACTGAAGCTTTCTTT. It translates to CASSPRVQSGTEAFF.